Shown below are 18 T cell receptor beta chains from a single sample sequenced in a study of early T cells in non-severe SARS-CoV-2 infection. TCRdb fed the 5' RACE reads into MiXCR, producing one record per CDR3 protein. Among about 48,000 distinct CDR3 sequences listed, around 6% were seen once. Sample: whole blood. Receptors originate from an adult who was a healthcare worker with PCR-confirmed SARS-CoV-2 infection or an uninfected control (not recorded which).

This clonotype was detected a few times. V gene TRBV6-4 combines with J gene TRBJ2-3, with TRBD2 identical over 8 bases. The ends lost 5 bases at V and 2 bases at J; junction bases unmatched: 3. The CDR3 is 14 residues long. Germline CDR1 reads MRHNA; CDR2 reads SNTAGT. The CDR3 region has the DNA TGTGCCAGCAGTTATAGCGGGGACACAGATACGCAGTATTTT. Translating gives CASSYSGDTDTQYF.

The table lists this clonotype with many counts. The chain combines TRBV10-1 with TRBJ2-1; TRBD2 might be the D (6 bases). The germline V gene has CDR1 WNHNN and CDR2 SYGVQD (reference sequence). The CDR3 runs 20 residues. V lost 2 bases to trimming and J lost 4 bases, with 27 bases between them. The CDR3 nucleotides are TGCGCCAGCAGTGAGAGGTGGCGGGAAGGGGCCACGGGTCGGTACAATGAGCAGTTCTTC. The encoded protein is CASSERWREGATGRYNEQFF.

This clonotype has just a few counts. The rearrangement uses TRBV29-1 and TRBJ2-1; perhaps TRBD1 as D (5 bases). The CDR3 has 11 residues. Germline V gene lookup returns CDR1 SQVTM and CDR2 ANQGSEA. Trimming shortened V by 3 bases and J by 15 bases, and 15 bases separated the two germline ends. The CDR3 coding sequence is TGCAGCGTTGATAGCCAGGGTCTTGGGTTCTTC. This encodes CSVDSQGLGFF.

This clonotype was picked up many times. The chain employs TRBV27 and TRBJ1-2, with TRBD1 as a possible D gene (6 bases). Trimming shortened V by 3 bases and J by 8 bases, and 10 bases separated the two germline ends. Germline V gene lookup returns CDR1 MNHEY and CDR2 SMNVEV (reference sequence). This CDR3 has 12 amino acids. CDR3 nucleotides: TGTGCCAGCAGTTTCAGGGGAGGCGGCTACACCTTC. Translating gives CASSFRGGGYTF.

The chain uses TRBV5-1 and TRBJ2-7, with 13 bases matching TRBD2. The V and J ends lost 4 bases and 0 bases, in that order; junction bases with no gene match: 7. The germline V gene encodes CDR1 SGHRS and CDR2 YFSETQ. CDR3 size: 17 residues. The CDR3 nucleotides read TGCGCCAGCAGCCCTGTGGGACTAGCGGGGTTCTCCTACGAGCAGTACTTC. It encodes CASSPVGLAGFSYEQYF.

The V gene is TRBV5-8, the J gene TRBJ2-3; D ambiguous. Between the trimmed V and J ends, which lost 3 bases and 6 bases, there was a span of 8 bases. This CDR3 region has 12 residues. Germline V CDR1 and CDR2: SGHTS, YDEGEE. Written as DNA, the CDR3 is TGTGCCAGCAGCTGGACCTGGGATACGCAGTATTTT. This sequence encodes CASSWTWDTQYF.

The sample holds many counts of this clonotype. This chain uses TRBV29-1 with TRBJ2-2; TRBD2 might be the D (5 bases). The germline CDR1 and CDR2 sequences are SQVTM and ANQGSEA. CDR3 length: 15 amino acids. Trimming left V 5 bases short and J 4 bases short, with 17 bases between. The CDR3 loop is CSVPRAATGTGELFF. As DNA, the CDR3 is TGCAGCGTTCCGAGGGCGGCCACCGGCACCGGGGAGCTGTTTTTT.

This clonotype came up many times. J is TRBJ2-3 and V is TRBV7-2; TRBD2 matches at 8 bases. Per germline, CDR1 SGHTA and CDR2 FQGNSA. The V segment lost 6 bases and the J segment 4 bases; nucleotides outside the gene matches: 6. This CDR3 region has 14 residues. As DNA, the CDR3 is TGTGCCAGCAGACCGGGACTAGGTGCAGATACGCAGTATTTT. Translating gives CASRPGLGADTQYF.

V usage is TRBV11-2 and J usage is TRBJ2-3; D remains ambiguous. The V gene's germline CDR1 is SGHAT and CDR2 FQNNGV. The CDR3 length is 15 residues. The V and J ends lost 3 bases and 2 bases respectively, with 12 bases between them. CDR3 sequence (DNA): TGTGCCAGCAGCTTTAACACCCGGCCCACAGATACGCAGTATTTT. Amino acids: CASSFNTRPTDTQYF.

This clonotype was seen a handful of times. This chain uses TRBV6-2 or TRBV6-3 with TRBJ1-1; no clear D. This CDR3 has 13 amino acids. CDR1 and CDR2 (germline): MNHEY, SVGEGT. V shed 4 bases and J shed 0 bases, with 6 bases lying between them. CDR3: CASSWKVNTEAFF. The CDR3 nucleotides are TGTGCCAGCAGTTGGAAGGTGAACACTGAAGCTTTCTTT.

In its sample, this clonotype was seen many times. The rearrangement links TRBV29-1 to TRBJ2-7, with TRBD2 as a possible D gene (5 bases). The germline gives CDR1 SQVTM, CDR2 ANQGSEA. The CDR3 is 14 amino acids. V was trimmed by 0 bases and J by 5 bases, leaving 14 bases between them. This CDR3 is CSVEDDGLTNEQYF. The CDR3 bases are TGCAGCGTTGAAGATGACGGACTGACAAACGAGCAGTACTTC.

This clonotype appeared many times. This chain connects TRBV7-6 to TRBJ2-3; TRBD2 matches at 12 bases. The germline V gene has CDR1 SGHVS and CDR2 FNYEAQ. The CDR3 totals 15 residues. The V and J ends lost 5 bases and 3 bases, in that order; junction bases with no gene match: 3. The CDR3: CASSSLAGGTDTQYF. CDR3 coding DNA: TGTGCCAGCAGCAGTCTAGCGGGAGGGACAGATACGCAGTATTTT.

The chain joins TRBV12-3 or TRBV12-4 to TRBJ1-3, with D uncertain. V dropped 3 bases and J dropped 0 bases, with 3 bases sitting between them. The CDR3 consists of 13 residues. The CDR3 protein is CASSFSSGNTIYF. The DNA of the CDR3 is TGTGCCAGCAGTTTTAGCTCTGGAAACACCATATATTTT.

This clonotype was observed many times. This chain uses TRBV5-6 with TRBJ2-1; 9 bases are a match to TRBD2. There are 15 residues in the CDR3. Trimming at V came to 2 bases and at J to 7 bases, leaving 7 bases not matched to a gene. Per germline, CDR1 SGHDT and CDR2 YYEEEE. The chain's CDR3 is CASSFGGRARNEQFF. The CDR3 DNA is TGTGCCAGCAGCTTTGGCGGGAGGGCCAGGAATGAGCAGTTCTTC.

This clonotype was seen more than once but under ten times. The chain joins TRBV14 to TRBJ1-1; D is perhaps TRBD1 (5 bases). Germline V CDR1 and CDR2: SGHDN, FVKESK. V was clipped by 5 bases and J by 1 base, with 14 bases between them. The CDR3 totals 15 residues. The CDR3 nucleotides are TGTGCCAGCAGCTTTATCGACAGATCGAACACTGAAGCTTTCTTT. Encoded protein: CASSFIDRSNTEAFF.

This clonotype was recorded at least ten times. The chain is built from TRBV5-1 and TRBJ2-1, with D perhaps matching TRBD2 (5 bases). This CDR3 region has 15 residues. CDR1 and CDR2 (germline): SGHRS, YFSETQ. Trimming removed 0 bases at V and 6 bases at J, with 13 bases between. CDR3 DNA sequence: TGCGCCAGCAGCTTGGCCGCAGACTACTCCAATGAGCAGTTCTTC. Translated, it gives CASSLAADYSNEQFF.

The chain recombines TRBV6-6 with TRBJ1-6; possible D gene TRBD1, 5 bases. The length of the CDR3 is 13 residues. Germline CDR1 is MNHNY and CDR2 is SVGAGI (reference sequence). The germline V and J ends were trimmed by 6 bases and 12 bases, with 15 bases remaining between them. In DNA, the CDR3 is TGTGCCAGCAGCATCCAGGGAGTTCTACCCCTCCACTTT. Translated, it gives CASSIQGVLPLHF.

The J gene is TRBJ2-1, the V gene TRBV7-8; 7 bases are shared with TRBD1. J was trimmed by 5 bases and V by 4 bases; bases with no gene match: 11. CDR1 and CDR2 from the germline V gene are SGHVS and FQNEAQ. The CDR3 extends over 16 amino acids. The CDR3 here is CASSSTMGQYHNEQFF. Written as DNA, the CDR3 is TGTGCCAGCAGCTCAACAATGGGACAGTACCACAATGAGCAGTTCTTC.